Presented here are 32 T cell receptor beta chains from one specimen sequenced in a study of T cells after yellow fever vaccination. TCRdb re-called the 5' RACE reads with MiXCR, one entry per CDR3 protein. The table includes about 510,000 distinct CDR3 sequences, 20% to 25% detected once. This specimen was PBMCs, taken around 3 weeks after the first yellow fever vaccination. These receptors came from a young man who received the YFV17D yellow fever vaccine.

The chain is built from TRBV6-5 and TRBJ2-7; tentative D call: TRBD1 (5 bases). Germline V gene sequence: CDR1 MNHEY, CDR2 SVGAGI. V dropped 2 bases and J dropped 3 bases, with 11 bases sitting between them. This CDR3 region has 14 residues. CDR3 coding DNA: TGTGCCAGCAGTTACGGGTCCCAGGGCTACGAGCAGTACGTC. It specifies CASSYGSQGYEQYV.

The CDR3 nucleotides read TGCGCCAGCAGCTCAAGACGCGGGTTAGATACGCAGTATTTT. This codes for CASSSRRGLDTQYF. The chain recombines TRBV5-1 with TRBJ2-3; D is perhaps TRBD2 (5 bases). Trimming shortened V by 3 bases and J by 5 bases, and 13 bases separated the two germline ends. The CDR3 sequence is 14 residues long. The germline gives CDR1 SGHRS, CDR2 YFSETQ.

The chain combines TRBV6-6 with TRBJ1-2; no firm D call. The V and J ends lost 6 bases and 8 bases respectively, with 16 bases between them. CDR3 size: 13 residues. The germline gives CDR1 MNHNY, CDR2 SVGAGI (reference sequence). The CDR3 reads CASSPASVWGYTF. For the CDR3, the DNA is TGTGCCAGCAGCCCGGCCTCGGTTTGGGGCTACACCTTC.

This clonotype was observed a handful of times. This chain connects TRBV21-1 to TRBJ2-3; the table's D call, TRBD1, has no DNA check behind it. TRBV21-1 has pseudogene status. The CDR3 runs 16 residues. CDR3 nucleotides: TGTGCCAGCAGCAAAAGGGGGGGCAGTGGCACAGATACGCAGTATTTT. Its translation: CASSKRGGSGTDTQYF.

J is TRBJ1-5 and V is TRBV6-2 or TRBV6-3, with a tentative D call TRBD1 (5 bases). The CDR3 is 14 residues long. V lost 6 bases, J lost 3 bases, and 12 bases lay in between. Germline V gene sequence: CDR1 MNHEY, CDR2 SVGEGT. The CDR3 sequence is CASSWGPINQPQHF. The CDR3 DNA follows: TGTGCCAGCAGCTGGGGCCCCATCAATCAGCCCCAGCATTTT.

This clonotype turned up a few times. The V gene is TRBV6-1, the J gene TRBJ2-1; TRBD2 matches at 9 bases. Germline loops: CDR1 MNHNS, CDR2 SASEGT. The CDR3 spans 15 residues. V gave up 6 bases and J gave up 8 bases; unmatched junction bases: 11. The CDR3 region is CASSFQAGGRDEQFF. CDR3 coding DNA: TGTGCCAGCAGCTTCCAAGCGGGGGGCCGTGATGAGCAGTTCTTC.

This clonotype has a handful of counts. This rearrangement joins TRBV7-6 to TRBJ2-7, with 7 bases lining up with TRBD2. Looked up from germline, CDR1 is SGHVS and CDR2 is FNYEAQ. J gave up 12 bases and V 1 base, and 6 bases lay outside the gene matches. The CDR3 sequence is 12 residues long. The CDR3 DNA is TGTGCCAGCAGCTTAGATGGACTAGTCTTGTACGTC. Protein: CASSLDGLVLYV.

This clonotype was seen repeatedly, ten times or more. The chain couples TRBV5-8 to TRBJ2-1, with D tentatively TRBD1 or TRBD2 (5 bases each). Trimming took off 2 bases at V and 8 bases at J, with 14 bases between the two ends. Germline assignment: CDR1 SGHTS and CDR2 YDEGEE. This CDR3 contains 14 residues. The CDR3: CASSLDRDGDEQFF. The CDR3 region has the DNA TGTGCCAGCAGCTTAGACCGGGACGGGGATGAGCAGTTCTTC.

The genes are TRBV6-2 or TRBV6-3 and TRBJ2-7; D gene ambiguous. V was shortened by 7 bases and J by 1 base, with 11 bases between the two germline ends. This CDR3 spans 13 amino acids. The germline V gene has CDR1 MNHEY and CDR2 SVGEGT. For the CDR3, the DNA is TGTGCCAGCAAAACAGCGAGTTCCTACGAGCAGTACGTC. Amino acid sequence: CASKTASSYEQYV.

This clonotype was detected only a few times. CDR3 nucleotides: TGTGCCAGCAGGGACTTGGCGGGGTCCTACAATGAGCAGTTCTTC. Translated, it gives CASRDLAGSYNEQFF. The chain combines TRBV6-2 or TRBV6-3 with TRBJ2-1, with a weak D call TRBD2 (6 bases). Germline CDR1 reads MNHEY; CDR2 reads SVGEGT. The CDR3 runs to 15 residues. Trimming left V 6 bases short and J 1 base short, with 13 bases between.

V is TRBV10-3 and J is TRBJ2-1; tentatively, D is TRBD1 (6 bases). The CDR3 runs 13 residues. V lost 7 bases, J lost 3 bases, and 10 bases lay in between. CDR1 is ENHRY and CDR2 is SYGVKD in the germline V gene. The CDR3 region is CAITRTDYNEQFF. In DNA form, the CDR3 reads TGTGCCATCACCCGGACAGACTACAATGAGCAGTTCTTC.

The CDR3 DNA sequence: TGTGCCAGCAGCTTAGTAGTACCCTACAATGAGCAGTTCTTC. Translation: CASSLVVPYNEQFF. The chain joins TRBV7-9 to TRBJ2-1, with D unresolved. Deletions cut 1 base from V and 2 bases from J, with 6 bases between. The CDR3 runs 14 residues. Germline values: CDR1 SEHNR, CDR2 FQNEAQ (reference sequence).

CDR3: CASDDPGLGGKLFF. CDR3 bases: TGTGCCAGCGATGATCCGGGGCTTGGGGGAAAACTGTTTTTT. The chain couples TRBV12-3 or TRBV12-4 to TRBJ1-4, with a weak D call TRBD1 (5 bases). The V and J ends lost 8 bases and 10 bases respectively, with 20 bases between them. The CDR3 sequence is 14 residues long.

The chain is built from TRBV18 and TRBJ1-1, with D perhaps TRBD1 (5 bases). The CDR3 extends over 13 amino acids. V was clipped by 10 bases and J by 5 bases, with 17 bases between them. The germline gives CDR1 KGHSH, CDR2 LQKENI. The CDR3 loop reads CATRVGENTEAFF. CDR3 sequence (DNA): TGTGCCACCCGCGTGGGGGAAAATACTGAAGCTTTCTTT.

The chain has TRBV12-3 or TRBV12-4 and TRBJ2-2; tentatively, D is TRBD1 (5 bases). V lost 7 bases to trimming and J lost 3 bases, with 18 bases between them. The CDR3 consists of 16 residues. The CDR3 reads CASTSPWVQDTGELFF. The CDR3 coding sequence is TGTGCCAGCACCTCCCCTTGGGTACAGGACACCGGGGAGCTGTTTTTT.

The chain uses TRBV7-2 and TRBJ2-2; D ambiguous. Per germline, CDR1 SGHTA and CDR2 FQGNSA. The germline V and J ends were trimmed by 2 bases and 4 bases, with 5 bases remaining between them. The CDR3 extends over 13 amino acids. The CDR3 DNA reads as TGTGCCAGCAGCTTAAGCCTCACCGGGGAGCTGTTTTTT. Translation: CASSLSLTGELFF.

This clonotype was seen only a few times. The chain recombines TRBV29-1 with TRBJ1-2, with 7 bases matching TRBD1. Germline lookup yields CDR1 SQVTM and CDR2 ANQGSEA. This CDR3 contains 14 residues. The V gene end was trimmed by 6 bases and the J gene end by 2 bases; junction bases not matched to a gene: 9. The CDR3 loop is CSVPRQGLNYGYTF. In DNA, the CDR3 is TGCAGCGTCCCTAGACAGGGCCTGAACTATGGCTACACCTTC.

The chain recombines TRBV18 with TRBJ1-4; TRBD1 might be the D (5 bases). Deletions cut 4 bases from V and 8 bases from J, with 17 bases between. Germline V gene sequence: CDR1 KGHSH, CDR2 LQKENI. CDR3 length equals 15 residues. CDR3 coding DNA: TGTGCCAGCTCACTCTACCGGGACCAGAGCGAAAAACTGTTTTTT. Protein: CASSLYRDQSEKLFF. Based on the CDR3 plus reference TRBV18 and TRBJ1-4, the full variable domain is NAGVMQNPRHLVRRRGQEARLRCSPMKGHSHVYWYRQLPEEGLKFMVYLQKENIIDESGMPKERFSAEFPKEGPSILRIQQVVRGDSAAYFCASSLYRDQSEKLFFGSGTQLSVL.

This clonotype was counted only a few times. The V call is TRBV4-1, the J call TRBJ2-7; 8 nucleotides agree with TRBD2. Germline lookup yields CDR1 MGHRA and CDR2 YSYEKL. V was pared by 0 bases and J by 5 bases, with 15 bases of the junction left unmatched. The length of the CDR3 is 18 residues. In DNA form, the CDR3 reads TGCGCCAGCAGCCAAGATGACCAGCGGGGGCCACTTGGTGACGAGCAGTACTTC. Translation: CASSQDDQRGPLGDEQYF.

The chain is built from TRBV10-2 and TRBJ2-3; the D gene could be TRBD1 or TRBD2 (5 bases each). CDR1 and CDR2 from the germline V gene are WSHSY and SAAADI. The germline V and J ends were trimmed by 6 bases and 6 bases, with 22 bases remaining between them. The CDR3 totals 16 residues. The chain's CDR3 is CASSLHRGGATDTQYF. CDR3 nucleotides: TGCGCCAGCAGCCTACATCGGGGCGGAGCCACGGATACGCAGTATTTT.

The chain carries TRBV20-1 and TRBJ2-7, with 8 bases matching TRBD1. Germline loops: CDR1 DFQATT, CDR2 SNEGSKA (reference sequence). Trimming took 6 bases from V and 3 from J; bases not matched to a gene: 10. The CDR3 runs to 14 residues. CDR3 bases: TGCAGTGCCAGGACAGGGTCGTTCGGCTACGAGCAGTACGTC. Amino acids: CSARTGSFGYEQYV.

In its sample, this clonotype was seen a few times. The V gene is TRBV6-5, the J gene TRBJ1-1; tentative D call: TRBD1 (5 bases). V was cut by 8 bases and J by 5 bases, with 9 bases left in between. Germline V gives CDR1 MNHEY, CDR2 SVGAGI. The CDR3 is 11 amino acids. The CDR3 loop reads CASDGGTEAFF. Written as DNA, the CDR3 is TGTGCCAGCGATGGGGGGACTGAAGCTTTCTTT.

A few counts support this clonotype. V gene TRBV29-1 combines with J gene TRBJ2-3, with 14 bases aligning to TRBD2. After removal of 3 bases from V and 8 bases from J, the junction contained 10 bases not matched to a gene. CDR1 is SQVTM and CDR2 is ANQGSEA in the germline V gene. The CDR3 is 16 residues long. CDR3 amino acids: CSVEPGTSGGGGTQYF. As DNA, the CDR3 is TGCAGCGTTGAGCCCGGGACTAGCGGGGGAGGTGGTACGCAGTATTTT.

The gene calls are TRBV4-3 and TRBJ2-1; 7 nucleotides align to TRBD1. The V segment lost 4 bases and the J segment 4 bases; nucleotides outside the gene matches: 13. This CDR3 contains 17 residues. Germline V gene data show CDR1 as LGHNA and CDR2 as YSLEER. The DNA for the CDR3 is TGCGCCAGCAGCCGTAGACAGGGCGGCTCCTCATACAATGAGCAGTTCTTC. It codes for CASSRRQGGSSYNEQFF.

In its sample, this clonotype was seen a few times. CDR3 residues: CASSHGGPSYNEQFF. CDR3 nucleotide sequence: TGCGCCAGCAGCCACGGGGGGCCATCCTACAATGAGCAGTTCTTC. V usage is TRBV4-3 and J usage is TRBJ2-1, with a tentative D call TRBD2 (7 bases). The V gene lost 3 bases and the J gene lost 1 base, with 10 bases spanning the gap. The CDR3 runs 15 residues. Germline V CDR1 and CDR2: LGHNA, YSLEER.

The V call is TRBV7-2, the J call TRBJ1-3; TRBD1 is a possible D gene (6 bases). The CDR3 consists of 16 residues. CDR1 and CDR2 (germline): SGHTA, FQGNSA. V was pared by 3 bases and J by 0 bases, with 12 bases between. In DNA form, the CDR3 reads TGTGCCAGCAGCTTCCAGGGGCTTATCTCTGGAAACACCATATATTTT. It specifies CASSFQGLISGNTIYF.

Worth noting for this clonotype: The junction departs from germline at one end; a sequencing error may be responsible. The V gene is TRBV12-3 or TRBV12-4, the J gene TRBJ1-1; no clear D gene. The CDR3 length is 9 residues. CDR3 amino acids: CASRTKGPF. CDR3 DNA sequence: TGTGCCAGCAGAACTAAGGGCCCGTTT.

The chain recombines TRBV4-3 with TRBJ2-1, with a possible D match to TRBD1 (5 bases). Trimming took 1 base from V and 3 from J, leaving 13 bases between them. The germline gives CDR1 LGHNA, CDR2 YSLEER. The CDR3 extends over 16 amino acids. Here the CDR3 DNA reads TGCGCCAGCAGCCAAGGGGGCAGCTGGGGCTACAATGAGCAGTTCTTC. This encodes CASSQGGSWGYNEQFF.

The V call is TRBV19, the J call TRBJ1-1; D is undetermined. Trimming shortened V by 7 bases and J by 9 bases, and 18 bases separated the two germline ends. CDR1 is LNHDA, CDR2 SQIVND, per germline (reference sequence). This CDR3 contains 13 residues. The CDR3 DNA follows: TGTGCCAGTACCGGGTTAGGCGGGCCGAAAGCTTTCTTT. Its protein is CASTGLGGPKAFF.

The chain links TRBV18 to TRBJ2-1; 11 bases are a match to TRBD2. Trimming cost V 3 bases and J 3 bases; bases outside gene matches: 4. This CDR3 is 16 amino acids long. Germline V gene lookup returns CDR1 KGHSH and CDR2 LQKENI. The CDR3 DNA reads TGTGCCAGCTCACCCTTAGCGGGGGGGAACTACAATGAGCAGTTCTTC. It specifies CASSPLAGGNYNEQFF.

This clonotype was seen a few times. This chain links TRBV6-2 or TRBV6-3 with TRBJ2-6, with 7 bases aligning to TRBD1. CDR3 length: 16 residues. CDR1 and CDR2 from the germline V gene are MNHEY and SVGEGT. J was trimmed by 2 bases and V by 7 bases; bases with no gene match: 8. CDR3 in amino acids: CASTDDRVTGANVLTF. The DNA of the CDR3 is TGTGCCAGCACCGACGACAGGGTAACTGGGGCCAACGTCCTGACTTTC.

This rearrangement joins TRBV7-2 to TRBJ2-7; 15 bases fit TRBD2. Per the germline V gene, CDR1 is SGHTA and CDR2 is FQGNSA. CDR3 length equals 17 residues. V was pared by 2 bases and J by 6 bases, with 8 bases of the junction left unmatched. The CDR3 reads CASSLTGGLAGGREQYF. CDR3 DNA sequence: TGTGCCAGCAGCTTAACCGGGGGACTAGCGGGGGGCCGCGAGCAGTACTTC.